This T cell receptor (beta chain) was sequenced for a study of PD-1 blockade in classical Hodgkin lymphoma. Study findings and constraints: Patients who began taking nivolumab under 1 year after ASCT were left out. Differences between repertoires have undefined causes, possibly disease activity or prior therapy.

Autologous stem cell transplantation was followed by relapse in every patient, and brentuximab vedotin exposure varied. Thawed PBMCs underwent magnetic negative selection to obtain purified CD8+ T cells. Assay: immunoSEQ multiplex PCR; the TCRdb copy retains only in-frame clones and omits some. Of about 28,000 clones in the sample, about 90% were seen once. As for this clone: The antigen remains undetermined.

This TCR was recovered from a human donor with classical Hodgkin lymphoma. The material sequenced was CD8+ T cells from blood, taken at baseline.

CDR3 sequence reads: CASSDLYEQYF. The CDR3 DNA sequence: TGCGCCAGCAGTGACCTATACGAGCAGTACTTC. The chain has TRBV10-2 and TRBJ2-7; D gene uncertain. The ends were cut back, 3 bases at V and 4 bases at J, with 4 bases in the middle. This CDR3 has 11 amino acids. Germline CDR1 WSHSY, CDR2 SAAADI.